This T cell receptor beta chain was obtained from a study of T cell responses to AZD1222 COVID-19 vaccine. Findings of the study overall: Spike-specific TCR breadth rose after two AZD1222 doses, and depth rose as well. Unmutated variant regions are reportedly targeted by nearly half of spike-specific TCRs. Seropositive AZD1222 recipients at baseline numbered only six or seven.

The table came from immunoSEQ multiplex PCR; TCRdb's copy has only in-frame clones and leaves some out. The data hold 100,000 to 150,000 clones, with roughly 90% observed a single time. Germline values: CDR1 MNHEY, CDR2 SVGAGI. Germline trimming cut 0 bases from V and 6 bases from J; bases unmatched to any gene: 4. The CDR3 spans 15 residues. With respect to this clone: Its antigen is unidentified.

The chain carries TRBV6-5 and TRBJ1-4, with 7 bases fitting TRBD1. The source is an adult in good health. Sequencing was performed on peripheral blood, taken on day 0 of AZD1222 vaccination. This chain's CDR3 is CASSYSGRGYEKLFF. The CDR3 DNA is TGTGCCAGCAGTTACTCGGGCAGGGGGTATGAAAAACTGTTTTTT.